This T cell receptor beta chain came from a study of CD8+ T cells in alopecia areata. Across the study: Dosing with tofacitinib proceeded for 6 to 18 months, followed by 6 months off drug.

The CDR3 contains 13 residues. Germline V gene lookup returns CDR1 MNHEY and CDR2 SVGAGI. Trimming pared 0 bases from V and 8 bases from J, leaving 10 bases between. Regarding the study as a whole: Scalp clonality and expanded CD8+ clones among the top 100 were significantly decreased by tofacitinib.

Treatment here: oral pan-JAK inhibitor, 5-10 mg twice daily. Punch biopsies of lesional scalp, plus peripheral blood, were taken from alopecia areata patients. Comments on this clone: What it recognizes is unknown.

cDNA serving as the sequencing template came from extracted, reverse transcribed RNA. TCRdb's table, derived via immunoSEQ multiplex PCR, lists solely in-frame clones and lacks some. Altogether 35,000 to 50,000 clones are present, roughly 92% being singletons, with the ten largest covering approximately 20%. The starting material was CD8+ T cells sorted from blood, obtained at week 24, from a patient treated with tofacitinib. This rearrangement joins TRBV6-5 to TRBJ1-2, with D tentatively TRBD1 (5 bases). The origin of this receptor is a human donor with alopecia areata. CDR3 region: CASSYSLGQGYTF. Here the CDR3 DNA reads TGTGCCAGCAGTTACTCGTTGGGGCAGGGCTACACCTTC.